These T cell receptor beta chains were read from a single sample in a study of blood T cell repertoires in COVID-19. Sequencing was performed with immunoSEQ multiplex PCR; in TCRdb, only in-frame clones are kept and a portion is missing. The data contain roughly 250,000 clones, roughly 87% of them seen just once; the ten biggest clones take up roughly 7%. Sequenced sample: peripheral blood. The receptors here all came from a man aged 60-69 years who had recovered from COVID-19. The CDR3 runs from the conserved cysteine through the conserved F or W. A D gene is named only where the DNA matches it firmly. Clone size appears in some rows only: once, few, many, or a class for an expanded clone.

size,D,V,J,CDR3,DNA
-,TRBD2,TRBV19,TRBJ2-1,CASSMSGGGSANEQFF,TGTGCCAGTAGTATGTCGGGCGGGGGGTCGGCTAATGAGCAGTTCTTC
-,TRBD1,TRBV18,TRBJ2-4,CASSPSPDRLNIQYF,TGTGCCAGCTCACCGTCCCCGGACAGGCTAAACATTCAGTACTTC
-,TRBD1,TRBV27,TRBJ1-5,CASSSQGANQPQHF,TGTGCCAGCAGCAGTCAGGGGGCAAATCAGCCCCAGCATTTT
-,TRBD2,TRBV13,TRBJ2-7,CASSSEQAGGLYEQYF,TGTGCCAGCAGCTCAGAACAAGCGGGGGGGCTCTACGAGCAGTACTTC
-,-,TRBV24-1,TRBJ2-6,CATSDLGGNVLTF,TGTGCCACCAGTGATTTGGGAGGCAACGTCCTGACTTTC
once,-,TRBV5-1,TRBJ2-3,CASSVGQGPDTQYF,TGCGCCAGCAGCGTGGGGCAGGGCCCAGATACGCAGTATTTT
-,TRBD1,TRBV5-1,TRBJ1-4,CASSLGQGNEKLFF,TGCGCCAGCAGCTTGGGACAGGGGAATGAAAAACTGTTTTTT
once,-,TRBV12-3/TRBV12-4,TRBJ2-5,CASSRDRGETQYF,TGTGCCAGCAGCAGGGACCGGGGGGAGACCCAGTACTTC
-,-,TRBV5-1,TRBJ1-2,CASSLVQAGDGYTF,TGCGCCAGCAGCTTGGTTCAGGCAGGTGATGGCTACACCTTC
-,-,TRBV7-9,TRBJ1-2,CASSLGAAVPPNYGYTF,TGTGCCAGCAGCTTAGGGGCAGCCGTACCCCCTAACTATGGCTACACCTTC
-,-,TRBV6-5,TRBJ1-5,CASSNRDNQPQHF,TGTGCCAGCAGTAACCGGGACAATCAGCCCCAGCATTTT
-,TRBD1,TRBV4-2,TRBJ1-4,CASSQRQEGAKEKLFF,TGTGCCAGCAGCCAACGTCAGGAGGGGGCGAAGGAAAAACTGTTTTTT
-,TRBD2,TRBV11-2,TRBJ2-2,CASSLGAGGTGELFF,TGTGCCAGCAGCTTAGGTGCGGGGGGCACCGGGGAGCTGTTTTTT
-,-,TRBV25-1,TRBJ2-4,CASSGQGDKNIQYF,TGTGCCAGCAGTGGGCAGGGTGACAAAAACATTCAGTACTTC
-,-,TRBV7-2,TRBJ2-2,CASSLASGALTGELFF,TGTGCCAGCAGCTTAGCCTCAGGGGCGCTCACCGGGGAGCTGTTTTTT
-,TRBD1,TRBV27,TRBJ1-2,CASSLFAFGDRVHGYTF,TGTGCCAGCAGTTTATTCGCTTTCGGGGACAGGGTCCATGGCTACACCTTC
-,TRBD1,TRBV12-3/TRBV12-4,TRBJ1-2,CASSRGQSGYTF,TGTGCCAGCAGTCGGGGACAGAGTGGCTACACCTTC
-,TRBD2,TRBV5-1,TRBJ2-2,CASSLASFGGAGELFF,TGCGCCAGCAGCTTGGCTTCCTTTGGGGGGGCCGGGGAGCTGTTTTTT
-,TRBD1,TRBV19,TRBJ1-5,CASRQGTQPQHF,TGTGCCAGTAGACAGGGGACTCAGCCCCAGCATTTT
-,-,TRBV5-1,TRBJ1-1,CASSQGSGSAEAFF,TGCGCCAGCAGCCAGGGGTCAGGGAGCGCTGAAGCTTTCTTT
-,-,TRBV7-6,TRBJ1-5,CASAAGTRFRGNQPQHF,TGTGCCAGCGCGGCCGGGACACGTTTTAGGGGCAATCAGCCCCAGCATTTT
-,-,TRBV25-1,TRBJ1-6,CASRPEGVNNSPLHF,TGTGCCAGCAGGCCCGAGGGGGTTAATAATTCACCCCTCCACTTT
-,TRBD2,TRBV2,TRBJ2-3,CASSEIAGGISGTDTQYF,TGTGCCAGCAGTGAAATAGCGGGGGGGATCAGTGGCACAGATACGCAGTATTTT
-,TRBD2,TRBV27,TRBJ2-2,CASRSLAGGVKTGELFF,TGTGCCAGCAGGTCCTTAGCGGGGGGGGTGAAGACCGGGGAGCTGTTTTTT
-,TRBD1,TRBV7-9,TRBJ2-5,CASSLQGAETQYF,TGTGCCAGCAGCCTCCAGGGGGCCGAGACCCAGTACTTC
-,-,TRBV30,TRBJ1-1,CAWSGQPRGNTEAFF,TGTGCCTGGAGTGGCCAGCCTCGGGGAAACACTGAAGCTTTCTTT
-,TRBD2,TRBV29-1,TRBJ2-1,CSVRLAGGRSSYNEQFF,TGCAGCGTTCGACTAGCGGGGGGCCGCAGCTCCTACAATGAGCAGTTCTTC
once,TRBD1,TRBV19,TRBJ1-2,CASSIDVGQAWGYTF,TGTGCCAGTAGTATAGATGTGGGACAGGCGTGGGGCTACACCTTC
-,TRBD1,TRBV12-3/TRBV12-4,TRBJ1-1,CASRQGAAEAFF,TGTGCCAGCCGACAGGGGGCGGCTGAAGCTTTCTTT
few,-,TRBV10-1,TRBJ1-2,CASSKGVDYGYTF,TGCGCCAGCAGTAAAGGAGTTGACTATGGCTACACCTTC
-,TRBD2,TRBV4-2,TRBJ2-3,CASSQDRGGGGTDTQYF,TGTGCCAGCAGCCAAGATCGGGGGGGCGGGGGAACAGATACGCAGTATTTT
-,-,TRBV24-1,TRBJ1-5,CATSDFTGREPQHF,TGTGCCACCAGTGATTTTACAGGGAGGGAGCCCCAGCATTTT
once,-,TRBV21-1,TRBJ2-5,CASSKARGASETQYF,TGTGCCAGCAGCAAAGCACGGGGTGCGTCGGAGACCCAGTACTTC
-,-,TRBV7-9,TRBJ2-7,CASSLGRDYEQYF,TGTGCCAGCAGCTTAGGGCGGGACTACGAGCAGTACTTC
-,TRBD1,TRBV5-4,TRBJ1-2,CASSSGQGVSVDGYTF,TGTGCCAGCAGCTCGGGACAGGGGGTCTCGGTGGATGGCTACACCTTC
-,TRBD2,TRBV7-9,TRBJ2-2,CASSPTSGEITGELFF,TGTGCCAGCAGCCCGACCAGCGGGGAGATCACCGGGGAGCTGTTTTTT
-,-,TRBV7-6,TRBJ2-6,CASSLLQPSTGANVLTF,TGTGCCAGCAGCTTATTACAGCCCTCAACTGGGGCCAACGTCCTGACTTTC
-,-,TRBV5-5,TRBJ2-2,CASSLLLVAGELFF,TGTGCCAGCAGCTTGCTGTTGGTAGCCGGGGAGCTGTTTTTT
-,-,TRBV5-1,TRBJ1-1,CASSLALTGTEAFF,TGCGCCAGCAGCTTGGCTTTGACAGGCACTGAAGCTTTCTTT
once,-,TRBV6-6,TRBJ1-6,CASTLWSYNSPLHF,TGTGCCAGCACCCTATGGTCCTATAATTCACCCCTCCACTTT
-,TRBD1,TRBV5-1,TRBJ2-7,CASLPGSTGATYEQYF,TGCGCCAGCCTACCGGGATCTACAGGGGCCACCTACGAGCAGTACTTC
-,TRBD1,TRBV5-1,TRBJ1-1,CASSLSGQGATEAFF,TGCGCCAGCAGCTTGTCGGGACAGGGTGCCACTGAAGCTTTCTTT
few,TRBD2,TRBV3-1/TRBV3-2,TRBJ2-7,CAIYGTSGVSSYEQYF,TGTGCCATCTATGGGACTAGCGGGGTGAGCTCCTACGAGCAGTACTTC
-,-,TRBV6-1,TRBJ2-7,CASSEARRGPYEQYF,TGTGCCAGCAGTGAAGCGCGCAGGGGCCCCTACGAGCAGTACTTC
-,TRBD1,TRBV10-1,TRBJ1-1,CASSIDRGTEAFF,TGCGCCAGCAGTATAGACAGGGGCACTGAAGCTTTCTTT
-,-,TRBV27,TRBJ2-5,CASSLLRGSQETQYF,TGTGCCAGCAGTTTACTCAGGGGCTCCCAAGAGACCCAGTACTTC
once,-,TRBV6-5,TRBJ1-6,CASSSRDTLSPLHF,TGTGCCAGCAGTAGTAGGGACACTCTTTCACCCCTCCACTTT